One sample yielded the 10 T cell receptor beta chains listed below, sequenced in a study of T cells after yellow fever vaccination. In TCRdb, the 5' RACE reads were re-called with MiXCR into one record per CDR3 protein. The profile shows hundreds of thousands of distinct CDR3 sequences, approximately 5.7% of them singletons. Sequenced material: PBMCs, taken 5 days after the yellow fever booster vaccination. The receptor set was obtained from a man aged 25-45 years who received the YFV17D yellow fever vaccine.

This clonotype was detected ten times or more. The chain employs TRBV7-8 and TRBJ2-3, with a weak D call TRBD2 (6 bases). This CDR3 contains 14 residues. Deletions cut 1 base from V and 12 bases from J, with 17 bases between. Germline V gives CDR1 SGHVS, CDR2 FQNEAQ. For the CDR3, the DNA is TGTGCCAGCAGCTTAGAGTATGGCCTAGCGAGCCAGTATTTT. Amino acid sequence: CASSLEYGLASQYF.

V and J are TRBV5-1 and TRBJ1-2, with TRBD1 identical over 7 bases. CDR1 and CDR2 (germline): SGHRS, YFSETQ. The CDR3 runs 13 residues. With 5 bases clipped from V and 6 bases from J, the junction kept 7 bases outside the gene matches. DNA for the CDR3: TGCGCCAGCAGAGCCGGGACAGCAGATGGCTACACCTTC. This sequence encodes CASRAGTADGYTF.

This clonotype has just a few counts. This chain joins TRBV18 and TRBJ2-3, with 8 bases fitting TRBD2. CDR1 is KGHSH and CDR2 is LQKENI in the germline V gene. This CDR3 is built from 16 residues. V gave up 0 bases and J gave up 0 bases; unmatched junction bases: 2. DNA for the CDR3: TGTGCCAGCTCACCACCTGGGACTAGAAGCACAGATACGCAGTATTTT. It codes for CASSPPGTRSTDTQYF.

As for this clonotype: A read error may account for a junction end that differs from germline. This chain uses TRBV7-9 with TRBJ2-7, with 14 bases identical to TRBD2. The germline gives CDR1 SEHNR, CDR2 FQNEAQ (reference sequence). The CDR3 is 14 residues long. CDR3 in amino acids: CASSPGLAGVEQHF. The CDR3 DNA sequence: TGTGCCAGCAGCCCGGGACTAGCGGGAGTTGAGCAGCACTTC. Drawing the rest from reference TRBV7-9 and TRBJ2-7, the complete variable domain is DTGVSQNPRHKITKRGQNVTFRCDPISEHNRLYWYRQTLGQGPEFLTYFQNEAQLEKSRLLSDRFSAERPKGSFSTLEIQRTEQGDSAMYLCASSPGLAGVEQHFGPGTRLTVT.

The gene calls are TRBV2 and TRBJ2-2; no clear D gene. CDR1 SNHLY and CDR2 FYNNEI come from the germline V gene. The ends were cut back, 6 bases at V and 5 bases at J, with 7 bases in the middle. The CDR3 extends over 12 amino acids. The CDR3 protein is CASRGQTGELFF. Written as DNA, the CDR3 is TGTGCCAGCAGAGGTCAGACCGGGGAGCTGTTTTTT.

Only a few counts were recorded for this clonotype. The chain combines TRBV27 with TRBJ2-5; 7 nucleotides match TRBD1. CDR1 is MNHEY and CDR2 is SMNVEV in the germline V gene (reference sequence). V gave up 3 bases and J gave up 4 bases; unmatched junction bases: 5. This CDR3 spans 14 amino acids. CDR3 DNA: TGTGCCAGCAGTTTTAACAGGGGCGGAGAGACCCAGTACTTC. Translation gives CASSFNRGGETQYF.

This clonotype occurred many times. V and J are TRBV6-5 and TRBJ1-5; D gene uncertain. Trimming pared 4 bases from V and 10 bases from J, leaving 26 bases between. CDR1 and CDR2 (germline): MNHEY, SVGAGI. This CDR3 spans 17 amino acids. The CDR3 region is CASSLSFTSMASNPQHF. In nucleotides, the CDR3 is TGTGCCAGCAGTTTATCCTTTACAAGTATGGCGAGTAACCCCCAGCATTTT.

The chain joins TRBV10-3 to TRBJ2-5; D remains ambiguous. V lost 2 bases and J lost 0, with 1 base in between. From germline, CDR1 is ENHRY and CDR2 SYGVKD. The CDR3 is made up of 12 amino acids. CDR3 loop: CAISEDQETQYF. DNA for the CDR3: TGTGCCATCAGTGAGGACCAAGAGACCCAGTACTTC.

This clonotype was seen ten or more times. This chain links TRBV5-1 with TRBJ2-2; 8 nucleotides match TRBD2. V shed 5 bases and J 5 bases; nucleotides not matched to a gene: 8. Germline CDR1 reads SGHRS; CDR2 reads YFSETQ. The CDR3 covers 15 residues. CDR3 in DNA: TGCGCCAGCAGTGAAGCGGGAGACAGGACCGGGGAGCTGTTTTTT. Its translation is CASSEAGDRTGELFF.

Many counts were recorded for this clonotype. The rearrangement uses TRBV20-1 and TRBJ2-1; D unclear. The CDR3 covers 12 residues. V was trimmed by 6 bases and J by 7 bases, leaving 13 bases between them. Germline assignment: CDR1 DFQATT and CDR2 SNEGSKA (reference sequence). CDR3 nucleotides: TGCAGTGCAAGCTCAGGAAAGAATGAGCAGTTCTTC. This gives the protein CSASSGKNEQFF.